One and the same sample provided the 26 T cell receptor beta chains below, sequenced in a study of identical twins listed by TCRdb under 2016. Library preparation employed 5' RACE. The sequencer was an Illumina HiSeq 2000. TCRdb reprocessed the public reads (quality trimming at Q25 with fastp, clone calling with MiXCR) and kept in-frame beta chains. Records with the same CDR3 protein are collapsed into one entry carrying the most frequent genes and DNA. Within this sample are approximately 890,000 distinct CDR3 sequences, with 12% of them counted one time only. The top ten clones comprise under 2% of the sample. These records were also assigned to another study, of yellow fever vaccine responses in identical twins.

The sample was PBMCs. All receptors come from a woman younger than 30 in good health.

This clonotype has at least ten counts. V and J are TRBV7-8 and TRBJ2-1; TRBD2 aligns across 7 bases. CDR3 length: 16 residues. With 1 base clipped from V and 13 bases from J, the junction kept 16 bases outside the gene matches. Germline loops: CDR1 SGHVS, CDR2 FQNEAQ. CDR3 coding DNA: TGTGCCAGCAGCTTAGGGGCTAGCGGAGCTACAGGTTCTCAGTTCTTC. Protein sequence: CASSLGASGATGSQFF. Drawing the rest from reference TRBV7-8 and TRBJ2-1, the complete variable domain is GAGVSQSPRYKVAKRGQDVALRCDPISGHVSLFWYQQALGQGPEFLTYFQNEAQLDKSGLPSDRFFAERPEGSVSTLKIQRTQQEDSAVYLCASSLGASGATGSQFFGPGTRLTVL.

The CDR3 protein is CASSPGLALPGSQYF. The CDR3, as DNA: TGTGCCAGCAGCCCGGGACTAGCACTACCCGGGTCCCAGTACTTC. The chain has TRBV12-3 or TRBV12-4 and TRBJ2-5, with 9 bases identical to TRBD2. This CDR3 comprises 15 residues. Trimming at V came to 6 bases and at J to 9 bases, leaving 14 bases not matched to a gene.

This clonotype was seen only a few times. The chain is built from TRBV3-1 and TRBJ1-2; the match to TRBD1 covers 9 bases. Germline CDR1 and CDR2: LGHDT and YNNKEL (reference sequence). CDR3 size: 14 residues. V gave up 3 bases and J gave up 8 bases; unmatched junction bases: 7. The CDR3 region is CASSQAGTGNGYTF. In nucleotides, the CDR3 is TGTGCCAGCAGCCAGGCCGGGACAGGGAACGGCTACACCTTC.

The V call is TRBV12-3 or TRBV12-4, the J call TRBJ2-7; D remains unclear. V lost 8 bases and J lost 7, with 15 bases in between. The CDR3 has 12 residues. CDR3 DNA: TGTGCCAGCTCCTCTCCTTCTAGGGAGCAGTACTTC. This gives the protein CASSSPSREQYF.

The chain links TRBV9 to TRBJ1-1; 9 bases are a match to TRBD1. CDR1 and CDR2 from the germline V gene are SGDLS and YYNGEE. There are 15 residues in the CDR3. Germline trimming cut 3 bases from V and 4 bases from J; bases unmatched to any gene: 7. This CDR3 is CASSARQGGGTEAFF. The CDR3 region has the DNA TGTGCCAGCAGCGCTCGACAGGGGGGGGGCACTGAAGCTTTCTTT.

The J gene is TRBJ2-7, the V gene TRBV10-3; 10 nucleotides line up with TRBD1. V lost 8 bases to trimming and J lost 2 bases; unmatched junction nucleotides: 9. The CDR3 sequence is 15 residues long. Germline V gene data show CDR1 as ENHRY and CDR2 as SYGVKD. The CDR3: CAIGPDRGRAYEQYF. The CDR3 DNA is TGTGCCATCGGACCGGACAGGGGGAGGGCCTACGAGCAGTACTTC.

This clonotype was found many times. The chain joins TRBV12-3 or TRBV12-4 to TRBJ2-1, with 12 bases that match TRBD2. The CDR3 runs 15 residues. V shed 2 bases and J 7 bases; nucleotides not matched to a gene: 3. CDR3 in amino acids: CASSLLAGGGNEQFF. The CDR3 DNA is TGTGCCAGCAGTTTACTAGCGGGAGGGGGAAATGAGCAGTTCTTC.

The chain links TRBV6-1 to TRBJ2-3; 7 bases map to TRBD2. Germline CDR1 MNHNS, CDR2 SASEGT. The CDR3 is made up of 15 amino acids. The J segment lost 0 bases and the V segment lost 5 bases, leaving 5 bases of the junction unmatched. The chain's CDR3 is CASSQTSTSTDTQYF. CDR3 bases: TGTGCCAGCAGTCAGACTAGCACGAGCACAGATACGCAGTATTTT.

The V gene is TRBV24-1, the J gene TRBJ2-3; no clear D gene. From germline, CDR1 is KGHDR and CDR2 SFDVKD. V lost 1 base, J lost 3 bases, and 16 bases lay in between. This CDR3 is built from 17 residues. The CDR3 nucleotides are TGTGCCACCAGTGATTTAACAGAGGAAAGTAGTACAGATACGCAGTATTTT. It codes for CATSDLTEESSTDTQYF.

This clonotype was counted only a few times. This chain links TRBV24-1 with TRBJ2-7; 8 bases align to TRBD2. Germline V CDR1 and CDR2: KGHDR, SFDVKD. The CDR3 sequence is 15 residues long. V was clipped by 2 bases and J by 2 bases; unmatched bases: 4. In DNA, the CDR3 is TGTGCCACCAGTGATTCCGGGACTAGGGCCTACGAGCAGTACTTC. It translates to CATSDSGTRAYEQYF.

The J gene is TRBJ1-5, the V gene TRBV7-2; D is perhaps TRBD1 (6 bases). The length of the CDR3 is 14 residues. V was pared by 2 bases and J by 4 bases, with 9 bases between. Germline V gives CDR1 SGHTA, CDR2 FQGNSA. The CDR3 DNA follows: TGTGCCAGCAGCTTATGGACAGTTAATCAGCCCCAGCATTTT. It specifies CASSLWTVNQPQHF.

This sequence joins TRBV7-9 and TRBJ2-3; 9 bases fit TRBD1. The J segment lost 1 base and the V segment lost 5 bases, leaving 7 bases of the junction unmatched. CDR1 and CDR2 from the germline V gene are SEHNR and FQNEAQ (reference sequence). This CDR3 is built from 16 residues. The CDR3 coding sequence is TGTGCCAGCAGCCTAAACCGGGACAGGGGCACAGATACGCAGTATTTT. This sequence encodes CASSLNRDRGTDTQYF.

The CDR3 DNA is TGCAGTGCTAGAGGGGCTACCCGGAATGAGCAGTTCTTC. Its protein product is CSARGATRNEQFF. V gene TRBV20-1 combines with J gene TRBJ2-1; no clear D. The CDR3 is made up of 13 amino acids. Germline values: CDR1 DFQATT, CDR2 SNEGSKA (reference sequence). The V end lost 1 base, the J end lost 7 bases, and 11 bases lay between the germline ends.

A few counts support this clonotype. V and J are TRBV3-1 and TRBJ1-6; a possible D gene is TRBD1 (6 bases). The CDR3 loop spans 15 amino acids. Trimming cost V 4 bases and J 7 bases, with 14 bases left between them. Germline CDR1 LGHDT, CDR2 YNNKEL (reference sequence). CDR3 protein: CASSLGQKSNSPLHF. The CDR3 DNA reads TGTGCCAGCAGCCTAGGACAGAAAAGCAATTCACCCCTCCACTTT.

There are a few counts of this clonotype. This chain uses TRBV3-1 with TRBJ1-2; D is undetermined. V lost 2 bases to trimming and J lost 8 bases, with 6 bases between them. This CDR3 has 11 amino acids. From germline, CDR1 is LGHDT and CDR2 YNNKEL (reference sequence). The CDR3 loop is CASSQQAGYTF. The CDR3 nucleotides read TGTGCCAGCAGCCAACAGGCCGGCTACACCTTC.

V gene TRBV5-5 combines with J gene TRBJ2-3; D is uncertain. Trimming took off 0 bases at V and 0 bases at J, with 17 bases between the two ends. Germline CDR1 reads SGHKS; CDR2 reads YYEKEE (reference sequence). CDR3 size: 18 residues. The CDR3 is CASSLAQVSVLSTDTQYF. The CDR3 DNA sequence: TGTGCCAGCAGCTTGGCCCAGGTGTCCGTACTTAGCACAGATACGCAGTATTTT.

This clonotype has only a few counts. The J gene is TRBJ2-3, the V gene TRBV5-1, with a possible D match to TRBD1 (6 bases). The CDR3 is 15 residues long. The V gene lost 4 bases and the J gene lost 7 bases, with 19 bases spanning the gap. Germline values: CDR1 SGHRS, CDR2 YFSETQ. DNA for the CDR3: TGCGCCAGCAGCATTGCCGGGACAAGCAAGCATACGCAGTATTTT. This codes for CASSIAGTSKHTQYF.

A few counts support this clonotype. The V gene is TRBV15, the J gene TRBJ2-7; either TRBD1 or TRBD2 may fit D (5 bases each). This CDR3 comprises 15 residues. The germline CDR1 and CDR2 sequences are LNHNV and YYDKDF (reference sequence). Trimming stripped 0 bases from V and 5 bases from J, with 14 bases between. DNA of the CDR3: TGTGCCACCAGCAGAGATTATGGGGGAAGCAACGAGCAGTACGTC. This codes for CATSRDYGGSNEQYV.

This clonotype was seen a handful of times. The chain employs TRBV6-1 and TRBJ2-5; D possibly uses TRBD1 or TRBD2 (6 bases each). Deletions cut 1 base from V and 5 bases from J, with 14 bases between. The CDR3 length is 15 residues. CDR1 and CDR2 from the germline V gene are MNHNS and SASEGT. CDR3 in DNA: TGTGCCAGCAGTGAAGTGGGGGGCCGACGGGAGACCCAGTACTTC. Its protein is CASSEVGGRRETQYF.

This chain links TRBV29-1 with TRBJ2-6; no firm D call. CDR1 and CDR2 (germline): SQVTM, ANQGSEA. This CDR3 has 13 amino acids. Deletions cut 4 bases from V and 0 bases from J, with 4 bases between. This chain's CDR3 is CSVASSGANVLTF. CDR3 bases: TGCAGCGTTGCTAGCTCTGGGGCCAACGTCCTGACTTTC.

The CDR3 DNA reads as TGCGCCAGCAGCTTACCGCCAAATTCCGGGAGCACTGAAGCTTTCTTT. Its translation is CASSLPPNSGSTEAFF. The chain uses TRBV5-1 and TRBJ1-1; D is ambiguous. Germline assignment: CDR1 SGHRS and CDR2 YFSETQ. This CDR3 has 16 amino acids. V was cut by 2 bases and J by 4 bases, with 18 bases left in between.

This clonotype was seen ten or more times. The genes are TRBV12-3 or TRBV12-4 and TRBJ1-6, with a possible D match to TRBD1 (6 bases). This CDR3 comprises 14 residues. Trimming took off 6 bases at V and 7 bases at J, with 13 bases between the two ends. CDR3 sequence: CASRPQGSNSPLHF. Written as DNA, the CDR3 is TGTGCCAGCAGACCACAGGGTAGCAATTCACCCCTCCACTTT.

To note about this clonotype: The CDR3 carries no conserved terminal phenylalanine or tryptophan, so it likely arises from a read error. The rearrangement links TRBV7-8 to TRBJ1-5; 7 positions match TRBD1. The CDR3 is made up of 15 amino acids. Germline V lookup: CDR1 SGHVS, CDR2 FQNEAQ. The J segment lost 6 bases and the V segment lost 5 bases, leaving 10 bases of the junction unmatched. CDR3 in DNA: TGTGCCAGCAGCGCAGCTAAGGGACAGTCTCAGCCCCAGCATTCT. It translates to CASSAAKGQSQPQHS.

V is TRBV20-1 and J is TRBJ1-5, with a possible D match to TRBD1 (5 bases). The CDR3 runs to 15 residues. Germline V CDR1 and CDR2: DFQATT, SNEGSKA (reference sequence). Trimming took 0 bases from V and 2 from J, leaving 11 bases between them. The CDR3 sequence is CSARDYGGGNQPQHF. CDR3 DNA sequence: TGCAGTGCTAGAGATTATGGGGGTGGCAATCAGCCCCAGCATTTT.

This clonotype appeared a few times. The CDR3 here is CASSLMGGVDEAFF. The CDR3 region has the DNA TGTGCCAGCAGTTTAATGGGGGGAGTAGATGAAGCTTTCTTT. The rearrangement uses TRBV12-3 or TRBV12-4 and TRBJ1-1, with a tentative D call TRBD1 (5 bases). The length of the CDR3 is 14 residues. V lost 2 bases to trimming and J lost 7 bases, with 14 bases between them.

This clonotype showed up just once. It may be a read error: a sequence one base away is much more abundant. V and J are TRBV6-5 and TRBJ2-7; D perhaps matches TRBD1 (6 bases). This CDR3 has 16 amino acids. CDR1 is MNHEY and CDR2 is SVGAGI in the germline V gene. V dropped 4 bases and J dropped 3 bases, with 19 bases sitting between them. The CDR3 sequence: CASSLTRTELHYEQYF. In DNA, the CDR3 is TGTGCCAGCAGTTTAACGAGGACAGAGCTACACTACGAGCAGTACTTC.